The next 25 T cell receptor beta chains were all read from a single sample in a study of HIV-infected patients and healthy controls. cDNA was made from roughly 500 ng RNA using alpha and beta constant primers. Separate chain-specific third strand synthesis with multiplexing indices produced the alpha and beta libraries. TCRdb recomputed calls from the 5' RACE reads with MiXCR, one row per CDR3 protein. Of 15,000 to 18,000 distinct CDR3 sequences detected, 7% appear once; the ten largest clones hold 7% to 10%. The repertoire came from unfractionated whole blood and reflected all unsorted peripheral T cells. Sequencing used blood. Source of these receptors: an adult in good health.

In its sample, this clonotype was seen many times. The gene calls are TRBV7-9 and TRBJ2-7, with TRBD1 matching 10 bases. V trimming: 2 bases; J trimming: 3 bases; junction bases outside the gene matches: 10. This CDR3 region has 17 residues. Germline CDR1 reads SEHNR; CDR2 reads FQNEAQ (reference sequence). DNA of the CDR3: TGTGCCAGCAGCTTACGGCCTCAGGGACAGGGGTTCTACGAGCAGTACTTC. It encodes CASSLRPQGQGFYEQYF.

This clonotype was counted many times. The V and J genes are TRBV6-2 or TRBV6-3 and TRBJ1-2; a possible D gene is TRBD1 (5 bases). V was shortened by 5 bases and J by 0 bases, with 13 bases between the two germline ends. The CDR3 is 15 residues long. The germline V gene has CDR1 MNHEY and CDR2 SVGEGT. In DNA form, the CDR3 reads TGTGCCAGCAGTCCACCCTTGACAGCTAACTATGGCTACACCTTC. Translating it yields CASSPPLTANYGYTF.

This clonotype was found many times. The gene calls are TRBV10-2 and TRBJ1-5; D gene uncertain. V lost 10 bases and J lost 7, with 14 bases in between. Germline V gene sequence: CDR1 WSHSY, CDR2 SAAADI. The CDR3 loop spans 12 amino acids. The CDR3 loop is CATKISGQPQHF. For the CDR3, the DNA is TGCGCCACCAAAATTTCAGGACAGCCCCAGCATTTT.

At least ten counts were recorded for this clonotype. The rearrangement links TRBV19 to TRBJ2-7; 10 bases are shared with TRBD2. Germline-derived CDR1 and CDR2 are LNHDA and SQIVND (reference sequence). V lost 4 bases, J lost 3 bases, and 6 bases stayed unmatched. The CDR3 has 15 amino acids. CDR3 amino acids: CASSTQSSGGYEQYF. The CDR3 bases are TGTGCCAGTAGTACGCAATCTAGCGGGGGCTACGAGCAGTACTTC.

This clonotype was seen at least ten times. The gene calls are TRBV2 and TRBJ2-6; D uncertain. CDR3 length equals 15 residues. Per the germline V gene, CDR1 is SNHLY and CDR2 is FYNNEI. The ends were cut back, 6 bases at V and 0 bases at J, with 9 bases in the middle. The CDR3: CASRASSSGANVLTF. The CDR3 DNA follows: TGTGCCAGCAGGGCCTCATCCTCTGGGGCCAACGTCCTGACTTTC.

This clonotype was counted many times. The genes are TRBV20-1 and TRBJ1-3; D is possibly TRBD1 (5 bases). Germline V gene data show CDR1 as DFQATT and CDR2 as SNEGSKA (reference sequence). V lost 6 bases, J lost 1 base, and 7 bases lay in between. The CDR3 length is 12 residues. The CDR3 is CSASGSGNTIYF. The CDR3 DNA is TGCAGTGCATCAGGGTCTGGAAACACCATATATTTT.

The chain combines TRBV18 with TRBJ2-1; TRBD2 aligns across 8 bases. Per germline, CDR1 KGHSH and CDR2 LQKENI. Trimming removed 1 base from V and 9 bases from J; junction bases left unmatched: 11. The CDR3 covers 16 residues. CDR3 residues: CASSPRPISGVSEQFF. The DNA of the CDR3 is TGTGCCAGCTCACCACGCCCCATTAGCGGGGTTAGTGAGCAGTTCTTC.

This clonotype was counted many times. V usage is TRBV5-4 and J usage is TRBJ2-3, with no clear D. Germline CDR1 and CDR2: SGHNT and YYREEE (reference sequence). The V gene lost 4 bases and the J gene lost 2 bases, with 2 bases spanning the gap. The CDR3 runs 11 residues. DNA of the CDR3: TGTGCCAGCAGCAACACAGATACGCAGTATTTT. Its translation: CASSNTDTQYF.

This clonotype was detected many times. This chain uses TRBV19 with TRBJ1-5; 9 bases align to TRBD1. The V gene end was trimmed by 4 bases and the J gene end by 3 bases; junction bases not matched to a gene: 10. The CDR3 consists of 17 residues. Germline V gene sequence: CDR1 LNHDA, CDR2 SQIVND (reference sequence). The CDR3 protein is CASSTLTGGFFNQPQHF. Written as DNA, the CDR3 is TGTGCCAGTAGTACACTGACAGGGGGGTTTTTCAATCAGCCCCAGCATTTT.

This clonotype appeared many times. The rearrangement links TRBV7-9 to TRBJ2-7; 10 nucleotides match TRBD1. The CDR3 spans 16 residues. Germline loops: CDR1 SEHNR, CDR2 FQNEAQ (reference sequence). V lost 2 bases and J lost 6; bases outside the gene matches: 10. CDR3 bases: TGTGCCAGCAGCTTATGGGACAGGGGCATTGGGTCCGAGCAGTACTTC. This encodes CASSLWDRGIGSEQYF.

Ten or more counts support this clonotype. V is TRBV15 and J is TRBJ2-3; 9 positions agree with TRBD1. CDR1 is LNHNV, CDR2 YYDKDF, per germline (reference sequence). V trimming: 3 bases; J trimming: 4 bases; junction bases outside the gene matches: 5. The CDR3 contains 15 residues. Here the CDR3 reads CATSSSQGASDTQYF. In DNA form, the CDR3 reads TGTGCCACCAGCAGCTCACAGGGGGCGTCAGATACGCAGTATTTT.

The chain employs TRBV20-1 and TRBJ1-2, with 8 bases aligning to TRBD1. Trimming cost V 1 base and J 7 bases; bases outside gene matches: 5. CDR3 length: 13 amino acids. Looked up from germline, CDR1 is DFQATT and CDR2 is SNEGSKA (reference sequence). The CDR3 protein is CSARGQGRFGYTF. Written as DNA, the CDR3 is TGCAGTGCTAGAGGACAGGGGAGATTTGGCTACACCTTC.

By proportion, this clonotype is medium-sized. The chain couples TRBV6-2 or TRBV6-3 to TRBJ2-1; a possible D gene is TRBD2 (6 bases). Trimming shortened V by 0 bases and J by 9 bases, and 12 bases separated the two germline ends. Germline V lookup: CDR1 MNHEY, CDR2 SVGEGT. The CDR3 sequence is 14 residues long. This CDR3 is CASSYSGLVIEQFF. For the CDR3, the DNA is TGTGCCAGCAGTTACTCGGGACTCGTTATTGAGCAGTTCTTC.

This clonotype came up many times. This sequence joins TRBV10-3 and TRBJ2-1; D is ambiguous. Germline lookup yields CDR1 ENHRY and CDR2 SYGVKD. The CDR3 is 13 amino acids. With 6 bases removed from V and 1 base from J, the gap between germline ends came to 7 bases. The CDR3 here is CAISPRSYNEQFF. CDR3 nucleotide sequence: TGTGCCATCAGCCCCAGATCCTACAATGAGCAGTTCTTC.

This clonotype was seen at least ten times. The CDR3 nucleotides read TGTGCCAGCAGCCAGGGCCCACAGGGGTCTTCCTATGGCTACACCTTC. Translated, it gives CASSQGPQGSSYGYTF. The rearrangement uses TRBV3-1 and TRBJ1-2, with 7 bases that match TRBD1. This CDR3 is built from 16 residues. V was pared by 3 bases and J by 4 bases, with 11 bases of the junction left unmatched. Germline CDR1 and CDR2: LGHDT and YNNKEL (reference sequence). Drawing the rest from reference TRBV3-1 and TRBJ1-2, the complete variable domain is DTAVSQTPKYLVTQMGNDKSIKCEQNLGHDTMYWYKQDSKKFLKIMFSYNNKELIINETVPNRFSPKSPDKAHLNLHINSLELGDSAVYFCASSQGPQGSSYGYTFGSGTRLTVV.

This clonotype has ten or more counts. The gene calls are TRBV7-9 and TRBJ1-4, with D possibly matching TRBD1 (5 bases). This CDR3 region has 13 residues. Germline CDR1 and CDR2: SEHNR and FQNEAQ (reference sequence). Trimming took 5 bases from V and 5 from J, leaving 9 bases between them. CDR3 nucleotide sequence: TGTGCCAGCAGCCCGGGACGCAATGAAAAACTGTTTTTT. Encoded protein: CASSPGRNEKLFF.

V usage is TRBV27 and J usage is TRBJ1-4; D uncertain. V dropped 8 bases and J dropped 15 bases, with 22 bases sitting between them. The CDR3 sequence is 13 residues long. CDR1 is MNHEY, CDR2 SMNVEV, per germline (reference sequence). The CDR3 nucleotides read TGTGCCAGCCCTATGCCACATTGTAGCCGGGTGTTTTTT. Amino acid sequence: CASPMPHCSRVFF.

By proportion, this clonotype is medium-sized. The rearrangement joins TRBV14 to TRBJ2-3; 10 nucleotides align to TRBD1. The CDR3 contains 16 residues. Germline-derived CDR1 and CDR2 are SGHDN and FVKESK. V gave up 2 bases and J gave up 4 bases; unmatched junction bases: 6. CDR3 amino acids: CASSQTWTGGADTQYF. CDR3 coding DNA: TGTGCCAGCAGCCAAACCTGGACAGGGGGGGCAGATACGCAGTATTTT.

This clonotype was detected many times. The gene calls are TRBV5-6 and TRBJ2-5; TRBD2 matches at 7 bases. CDR3 length: 15 amino acids. Trimming took 1 base from V and 0 from J; bases not matched to a gene: 3. CDR1 is SGHDT, CDR2 YYEEEE, per germline. The CDR3 DNA is TGTGCCAGCAGCTTGCCCGGACTAGACCAAGAGACCCAGTACTTC. Translated: CASSLPGLDQETQYF. Supplemented by reference TRBV5-6 and TRBJ2-5, the full variable domain reads DAGVTQSPTHLIKTRGQQVTLRCSPKSGHDTVSWYQQALGQGPQFIFQYYEEEERQRGNFPDRFSGHQFPNYSSELNVNALLLGDSALYLCASSLPGLDQETQYFGPGTRLLVL.

Details on this clonotype: This could be a read error, since a much larger clone is one nucleotide away. The genes are TRBV6-1 and TRBJ2-2, with 7 positions matching TRBD1. The junction had 8 bases not matched to a gene; V was cut back by 5 bases and J by 2 bases. The CDR3 totals 16 residues. The germline CDR1 and CDR2 sequences are MNHNS and SASEGT. As DNA, the CDR3 is TGTGCCAGCAGTCCCTGCCGACAGGGAAACACCGGGGAGCTGTTTTTT. Amino acid sequence: CASSPCRQGNTGELFF.

This clonotype was seen at least ten times. This chain connects TRBV4-1 to TRBJ2-3; 9 nucleotides align to TRBD2. J was trimmed by 5 bases and V by 0 bases; bases with no gene match: 9. CDR3 size: 17 residues. In germline, CDR1 is MGHRA, CDR2 YSYEKL. The CDR3 bases are TGCGCCAGCAGCCAAGATGCTGCGGGGGGGCCAGAAGATACGCAGTATTTT. Amino acid sequence: CASSQDAAGGPEDTQYF.

This clonotype is termed medium-sized. The CDR3 sequence: CSASERNTDTQYF. As DNA, the CDR3 is TGCAGTGCTAGTGAGCGGAACACAGATACGCAGTATTTT. This chain uses TRBV20-1 with TRBJ2-3; D possibly corresponds to TRBD2 (5 bases). Germline V CDR1 and CDR2: DFQATT, SNEGSKA (reference sequence). This CDR3 spans 13 amino acids. V lost 3 bases to trimming and J lost 2 bases, with 9 bases between them.

V is TRBV19 and J is TRBJ2-5; 7 bases match TRBD1. Trimming removed 3 bases from V and 4 bases from J; junction bases left unmatched: 11. The CDR3 is 16 amino acids. Germline values: CDR1 LNHDA, CDR2 SQIVND (reference sequence). The CDR3 sequence: CASSIAVGQAGETQYF. The DNA for the CDR3 is TGTGCCAGTAGTATCGCGGTCGGACAGGCGGGAGAGACCCAGTACTTC.

This clonotype was detected ten times or more. The CDR3 DNA is TGCAGTGCATCTAGACAGCTGAACACTGAAGCTTTCTTT. This encodes CSASRQLNTEAFF. This chain joins TRBV20-1 and TRBJ1-1; TRBD1 is a possible D gene (5 bases). This CDR3 is 13 amino acids long. The germline gives CDR1 DFQATT, CDR2 SNEGSKA (reference sequence). The V end was cut by 6 bases, the J end by 0 bases, with 11 bases between.

This clonotype was counted ten times or more. This chain links TRBV19 with TRBJ1-2; TRBD1 is a possible D gene (5 bases). Between the trimmed V and J ends, which lost 6 bases and 3 bases, there was a span of 11 bases. Germline loops: CDR1 LNHDA, CDR2 SQIVND (reference sequence). The CDR3 is 13 amino acids. Here the CDR3 DNA reads TGTGCCAGTAGCCCCAGGGAACACTATGGCTACACCTTC. It yields the protein CASSPREHYGYTF.